The entry that follows covers one TCR beta chain sequence. Per the original methods: Amplifying reference gene primers gave estimates of nucleated cell counts. Sequencing was performed with immunoSEQ multiplex PCR; in TCRdb, only in-frame clones are kept and a portion is missing. D and trimming were read from the DNA, whereas the V and J calls and clone size are those reported in that table. The table lists over 130,000 clones, roughly 84% of them singletons, with 2.2% in the top ten. The data were obtained in a study of blood T cell repertoires in COVID-19. Across the whole study: The study drew acute and convalescent COVID-19 samples from the United States, Italy and Spain. In each case, the material was cDNA or gDNA derived from T cells, B-cell-depleted T cells, or PBMCs.

There are 13 residues in the CDR3. Germline V gives CDR1 SGHTA, CDR2 FQGNSA. Trimming removed 6 bases at V and 13 bases at J, with 21 bases between. This sequence joins TRBV7-2 and TRBJ2-5; perhaps TRBD1 as D (6 bases). The sample comprised peripheral blood. The receptor's source is a man between 65 and 80 years old with acute or convalescent COVID-19. This CDR3 reads CASSPPGQTPPYF. DNA of the CDR3: TGTGCCAGCAGTCCACCCGGACAGACGCCACCGTACTTC.